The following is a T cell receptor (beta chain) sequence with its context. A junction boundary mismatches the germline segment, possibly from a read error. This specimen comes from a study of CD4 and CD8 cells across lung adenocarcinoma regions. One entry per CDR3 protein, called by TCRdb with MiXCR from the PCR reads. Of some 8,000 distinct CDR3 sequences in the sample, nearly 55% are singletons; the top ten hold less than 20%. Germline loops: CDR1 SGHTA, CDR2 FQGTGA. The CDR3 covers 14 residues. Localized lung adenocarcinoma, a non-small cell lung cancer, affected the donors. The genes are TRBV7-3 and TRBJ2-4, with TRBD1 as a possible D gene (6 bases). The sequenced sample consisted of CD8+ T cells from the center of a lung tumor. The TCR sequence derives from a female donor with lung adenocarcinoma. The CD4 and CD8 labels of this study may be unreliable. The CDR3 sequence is CGSTGRRGTDMQYF. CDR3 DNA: TGCGGCAGCACCGGACGCAGGGGCACAGACATGCAGTACTTC.